The subject of this entry is one T cell receptor (beta chain). The data were taken from a study of blood T cell repertoires in COVID-19. Whole-study context: From the United States, Italy and Spain came samples of acute and convalescent COVID-19. PBMCs, B-cell-depleted T cells, or T cells were the source of the cDNA or gDNA that made up the material.

The CDR3 is 19 residues long. The germline V gene has CDR1 SEHNR and CDR2 FQNEAQ (reference sequence). Trimming pared 1 base from V and 0 bases from J, leaving 18 bases between. Per the authors' pipeline: Amplification of reference gene primers was used by the study to estimate nucleated cell counts. Sequenced by immunoSEQ multiplex PCR; TCRdb stores in-frame clones only, minus some. V, J and clone size derive from that table, while D and trimming were established from the DNA sequence. The table shows 110,000 or so clones, with about 90% occurring only once. V and J are TRBV7-9 and TRBJ2-2; D may be TRBD2 (7 bases). This receptor was taken from a human donor in a cohort sampled during active COVID-19. Sequencing input: peripheral blood. CDR3 DNA: TGTGCCAGCAGCTTAGTCAGCTTACGGGGGGCCGCGAACACCGGGGAGCTGTTTTTT. Translating gives CASSLVSLRGAANTGELFF.